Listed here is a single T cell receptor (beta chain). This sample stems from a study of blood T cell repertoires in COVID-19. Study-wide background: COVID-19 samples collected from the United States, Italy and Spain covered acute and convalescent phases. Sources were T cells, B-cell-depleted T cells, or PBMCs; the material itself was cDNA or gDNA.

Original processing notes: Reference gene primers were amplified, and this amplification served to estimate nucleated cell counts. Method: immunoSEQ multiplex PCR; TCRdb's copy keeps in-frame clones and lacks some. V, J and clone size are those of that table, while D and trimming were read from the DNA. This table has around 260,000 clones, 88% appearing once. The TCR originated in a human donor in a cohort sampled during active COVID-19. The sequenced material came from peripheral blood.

The CDR3 loop reads CASGEQVSGNTIYF. CDR3 nucleotides: TGTGCCAGCGGGGAACAGGTCTCGGGAAACACCATATATTTT. V and J are TRBV7-9 and TRBJ1-3; D might be TRBD1 (5 bases). The germline gives CDR1 SEHNR, CDR2 FQNEAQ (reference sequence). CDR3 length: 14 amino acids. Trimming removed 8 bases at V and 4 bases at J, with 15 bases between.